The next 2 T cell receptor beta chains were all read from a single sample in a study of CD8 T cells in ankylosing spondylitis. Study-wide results and limits: What appeared characteristic of ankylosing spondylitis blood was a TCR beta motif of eight or nine highly homologous variants.

TCRdb reprocessed the 5' RACE reads with MiXCR, giving one entry per CDR3 protein. The repertoire has 450,000 to 550,000 distinct CDR3 sequences, approximately 5% of them found once; the top ten carry around 3.6%. Their specific antigens are unknown. The sequenced sample was blood, either unsorted or a sorted T cell fraction (not recorded which). These receptors all come from a male donor with ankylosing spondylitis.

This clonotype has at least ten counts. The chain carries TRBV28 and TRBJ2-7; TRBD1 is a possible D gene (5 bases). Germline V CDR1 and CDR2: MDHEN, SYDVKM. CDR3 length: 14 amino acids. The V end was cut by 6 bases, the J end by 3 bases, with 15 bases between. CDR3 in DNA: TGTGCCAGCAGACTAACGCTGACAGTCTACGAGCAGTACTTC. This encodes CASRLTLTVYEQYF.

This clonotype occurred many times. The chain carries TRBV18 and TRBJ2-7; possible D gene TRBD1, 6 bases. The germline CDR1 and CDR2 sequences are KGHSH and LQKENI. This CDR3 comprises 15 residues. With 2 bases removed from V and 2 bases from J, the gap between germline ends came to 13 bases. CDR3 protein: CASSPTLTGTYEQYF. The CDR3 DNA reads TGTGCCAGCTCACCAACTTTAACAGGGACCTACGAGCAGTACTTC.